These T cell receptor beta chains were read from a single sample in a study of OX40 agonist ivuxolimab in advanced cancers. The method was immunoSEQ multiplex PCR; TCRdb's version includes in-frame clones alone and lacks a portion of them. The sample yields over 40,000 clones, approximately 86% seen once. The sequencing used CD4+ or CD8+ T cells sorted from blood, collected in a trial of the OX40 agonist ivuxolimab. All receptors come from an adult with an advanced solid tumor such as melanoma, head and neck, liver or kidney cancer. The CDR3 runs from the conserved cysteine through the conserved F or W. The D gene is left open where the match is weak. The size of a clone is reported for some rows only, either as once, few or many, or as a class for expanded clones.

>TRBV28|-|-|TRBJ2-3
CASWSRGTDTQYF
TGTGCCAGCTGGTCCCGGGGCACAGATACGCAGTATTTT
>TRBV7-9|medium-sized|-|TRBJ1-1
CASSFGSLGSTEAFF
TGTGCCAGCAGCTTCGGCAGTCTAGGGAGCACTGAAGCTTTCTTT
>TRBV5-6|-|-|TRBJ1-4
CASSFLDYEKLFF
TGTGCCAGCAGCTTTTTGGACTATGAAAAACTGTTTTTT
>TRBV11-2|-|-|TRBJ1-2
CASSSSGYGYTF
TGTGCCAGCAGCTCCTCCGGGTATGGCTACACCTTC
>TRBV5-1|once|-|TRBJ1-1
CASSLAGGVNTEAFF
TGCGCCAGCAGCTTGGCGGGGGGCGTAAACACTGAAGCTTTCTTT
>TRBV11-2|-|-|TRBJ2-2
CASSLAATNTGELFF
TGTGCCAGCAGCTTAGCGGCTACGAACACCGGGGAGCTGTTTTTT
>TRBV11-1|-|-|TRBJ2-7
CASSQGVIGSVYEQYF
TGTGCCAGCAGCCAAGGGGTTATAGGTAGTGTATACGAGCAGTACTTC
>TRBV18|-|-|TRBJ1-5
CASSPRPQSVNQPQHF
TGTGCCAGCTCACCTCGCCCACAGTCAGTAAATCAGCCCCAGCATTTT
>TRBV10-3|few|-|TRBJ1-2
CAISGEQAYGYTF
TGTGCCATCAGTGGGGAACAGGCATATGGCTACACCTTC
>TRBV18|-|-|TRBJ1-1
CASSPPATNTEAFF
TGTGCCAGCTCACCACCGGCAACTAACACTGAAGCTTTCTTT
>TRBV7-9|-|TRBD1|TRBJ2-7
CASSLRGTGPYEQYF
TGTGCCAGCAGCCTTCGCGGGACAGGACCTTACGAGCAGTACTTC
>TRBV28|-|TRBD1|TRBJ2-7
CASKGSSGTDSYEQYF
TGTGCCAGCAAGGGGAGTTCGGGGACAGACTCCTACGAGCAGTACTTC
>TRBV10-2|-|TRBD1|TRBJ1-1
CASRTTGPGMNTEAFF
TGCGCCAGCAGGACGACAGGGCCTGGGATGAACACTGAAGCTTTCTTT
>TRBV7-2|-|-|TRBJ2-7
CASSSTKTTYEQYF
TGTGCCAGCAGCTCAACAAAAACCACCTACGAGCAGTACTTC
>TRBV27|-|-|TRBJ1-6
CASSTGPNSPLHF
TGTGCCAGTTCGACAGGACCAAATTCACCCCTCCACTTT
>TRBV6-5|few|-|TRBJ2-2
CASRESVRGELFF
TGTGCCAGCAGGGAGAGCGTACGGGGGGAGCTGTTTTTT
>TRBV9|-|TRBD2|TRBJ2-3
CASSVGLAGAGGDTQYF
TGTGCCAGCAGCGTAGGATTAGCGGGTGCGGGGGGAGATACGCAGTATTTT
>TRBV2|few|-|TRBJ1-1
CASSEDGGLAFF
TGTGCCAGCAGTGAAGATGGGGGGCTGGCTTTCTTT
>TRBV27|-|TRBD2|TRBJ2-1
CASGPQREQSPGSYNEQFF
TGTGCCAGCGGACCCCAGCGGGAGCAATCCCCCGGGTCCTACAATGAGCAGTTCTTC
>TRBV18|-|TRBD2|TRBJ2-1
CASSPLLAGGHNEQFF
TGTGCCAGCTCACCACTGCTGGCGGGAGGGCACAATGAGCAGTTCTTC
>TRBV5-6|-|-|TRBJ2-5
CASSLRNGETQYF
TGTGCCAGCAGCTTGCGAAACGGGGAGACCCAGTACTTC
>TRBV6-5|-|-|TRBJ1-2
CASSYTRSFYGYTF
TGTGCCAGCAGTTACACCAGGTCCTTCTATGGCTACACCTTC
>TRBV18|-|-|TRBJ1-2
CASSPPYLRYGYTF
TGTGCCAGCTCACCACCGTACCTGCGCTATGGCTACACCTTC
>TRBV23-1|once|-|TRBJ1-5
CASSQSGGYNQPQHF
TGCGCCAGCAGTCAATCGGGGGGTTACAATCAGCCCCAGCATTTT
>TRBV7-2|-|TRBD2|TRBJ2-7
CASRLAASGNYEQYF
TGTGCCAGCAGGCTAGCCGCTAGCGGGAACTACGAGCAGTACTTC
>TRBV4-2|-|-|TRBJ2-7
CASSQGVGGAAYEQYF
TGTGCCAGCAGCCAGGGGGTAGGCGGCGCCGCCTACGAGCAGTACTTC
>TRBV6-1|-|TRBD2|TRBJ2-1
CASKAGGSYNEQFF
TGTGCCAGCAAGGCGGGAGGGTCCTACAATGAGCAGTTCTTC
>TRBV19|-|TRBD2|TRBJ2-2
CASSEASGNLNTGELFF
TGTGCCAGTAGCGAGGCTAGCGGAAACCTAAACACCGGGGAGCTGTTTTTT
>TRBV7-8|-|TRBD1|TRBJ1-2
CASSSASTGVGYTF
TGTGCCAGCAGCTCCGCCTCCACAGGGGTGGGCTACACCTTC
>TRBV10-2|few|TRBD1|TRBJ1-2
CASSDGQGMRRGYTF
TGCGCCAGCAGTGACGGACAGGGAATGAGAAGAGGCTACACCTTC
>TRBV6-5|-|-|TRBJ1-1
CASSSFRANTEAFF
TGTGCCAGCAGTTCATTCCGGGCGAACACTGAAGCTTTCTTT
>TRBV5-5|-|-|TRBJ1-2
CASIQTPGNHGYTF
TGTGCCAGCATCCAGACTCCAGGTAACCATGGCTACACCTTC
>TRBV4-1|-|-|TRBJ1-4
CASSQLREGLLSEKLFF
TGCGCCAGCAGCCAACTGAGGGAAGGGTTGCTGAGTGAAAAACTGTTTTTT
>TRBV6-1|-|TRBD1|TRBJ1-6
CASRPGQGGESLHF
TGTGCCAGCAGACCCGGACAGGGTGGGGAGTCCCTCCACTTT